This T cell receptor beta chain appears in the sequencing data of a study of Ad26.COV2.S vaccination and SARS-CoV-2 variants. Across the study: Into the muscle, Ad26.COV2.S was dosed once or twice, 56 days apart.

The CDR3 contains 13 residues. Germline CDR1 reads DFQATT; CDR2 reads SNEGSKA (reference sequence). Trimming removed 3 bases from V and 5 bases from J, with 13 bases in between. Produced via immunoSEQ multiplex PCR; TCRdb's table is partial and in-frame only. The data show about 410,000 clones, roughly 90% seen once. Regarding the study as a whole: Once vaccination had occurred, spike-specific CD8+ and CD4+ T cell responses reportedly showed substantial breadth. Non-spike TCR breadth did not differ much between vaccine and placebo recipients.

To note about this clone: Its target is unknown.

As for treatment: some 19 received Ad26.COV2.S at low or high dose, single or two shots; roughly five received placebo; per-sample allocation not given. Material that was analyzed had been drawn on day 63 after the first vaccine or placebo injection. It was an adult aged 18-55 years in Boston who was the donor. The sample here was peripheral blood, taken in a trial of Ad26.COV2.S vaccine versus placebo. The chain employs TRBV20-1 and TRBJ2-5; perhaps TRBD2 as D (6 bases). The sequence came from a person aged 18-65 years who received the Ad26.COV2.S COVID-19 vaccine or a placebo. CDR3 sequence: CSASKVGGETQYF. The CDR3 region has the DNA TGCAGTGCTAGTAAGGTTGGGGGGGAGACCCAGTACTTC.